This TCR beta chain stems from a study of T cell repertoires in cytomegalovirus infection. TCRdb called the reads again in MiXCR, with one record for every CDR3 protein. The sample consists of 250,000 to 300,000 distinct CDR3 sequences, roughly 13% of them appearing once. This clonotype was seen ten or more times. The length of the CDR3 is 15 residues. CDR1 and CDR2 from the germline V gene are SGHTA and FQGNSA. The V and J ends lost 6 bases and 0 bases respectively, with 9 bases between them. The source of this sequence is a human donor in good health (CMV status not recorded). Some clones in this sample may be carry-over from other donors' samples. The chain couples TRBV7-2 to TRBJ2-6; D is unresolved. Sample: PBMCs. CDR3 residues: CASSQDSSGANVLTF. Here the CDR3 DNA reads TGTGCCAGCAGTCAAGACTCCTCTGGGGCCAACGTCCTGACTTTC.